A single sample gave rise to the 15 T cell receptor beta chains below, sequenced in a study of shared clonotypes between healthy human individuals. Generated by immunoSEQ multiplex PCR, the TCRdb table keeps only in-frame clones and is missing some. The table shows over a million clones, with under 80% occurring only once. Sequenced: memory CD4+ T cells sorted from blood. Stated subset: CD45RA-negative fraction. Receptors originate from a man in his late teens or twenties in good health.

The gene calls are TRBV28 and TRBJ2-7; 12 bases match TRBD2. The V and J ends lost 6 bases and 6 bases, in that order; junction bases with no gene match: 9. From germline, CDR1 is MDHEN and CDR2 SYDVKM. The CDR3 contains 15 residues. The CDR3 bases are TGTGCCAGCAGCACCCCCCTAGCGGGGGGGAGCGAGCAGTACTTC. The encoded protein is CASSTPLAGGSEQYF.

This rearrangement joins TRBV5-1 to TRBJ2-5; weak D call: TRBD1 (5 bases). Germline loops: CDR1 SGHRS, CDR2 YFSETQ. CDR3 length: 14 residues. V was clipped by 1 base and J by 2 bases, with 9 bases between them. As DNA, the CDR3 is TGCGCCAGCAGCTTGTCGCAGGGTCAAGAGACCCAGTACTTC. Translating it yields CASSLSQGQETQYF.

The chain recombines TRBV28 with TRBJ1-2; TRBD1 might be the D (5 bases). The germline gives CDR1 MDHEN, CDR2 SYDVKM. The CDR3 is made up of 13 amino acids. V shed 4 bases and J shed 8 bases, with 14 bases lying between them. The DNA for the CDR3 is TGTGCCAGCAGTTCCGAGGGGCGGAGAGGCTACACCTTC. Translating it yields CASSSEGRRGYTF.

The chain carries TRBV9 and TRBJ2-5, with D possibly TRBD2 on 6 matching bases. Germline CDR1 reads SGDLS; CDR2 reads YYNGEE. This CDR3 comprises 14 residues. V lost 7 bases, J lost 0 bases, and 13 bases lay in between. Here the CDR3 reads CASGGVGYQETQYF. The CDR3 nucleotides read TGTGCCAGCGGAGGGGTTGGGTACCAAGAGACCCAGTACTTC.

The rearrangement links TRBV6-1 to TRBJ1-5; TRBD1 agrees at 9 bases. CDR3 length: 15 residues. Germline CDR1 MNHNS, CDR2 SASEGT. The V and J ends lost 2 bases and 5 bases, in that order; junction bases with no gene match: 4. The CDR3 DNA is TGTGCCAGCAGTGAAACAGGGGGCAACTATCAGCCCCAGCATTTT. Residues: CASSETGGNYQPQHF.

The chain links TRBV4-1 to TRBJ1-5; a possible D gene is TRBD1 (5 bases). CDR3 length: 16 amino acids. The V end was cut by 4 bases, the J end by 1 base, with 14 bases between. Germline CDR1 MGHRA, CDR2 YSYEKL. This chain's CDR3 is CASSPAEWGSNQPQHF. The CDR3 coding sequence is TGCGCCAGCAGCCCGGCCGAGTGGGGGAGCAATCAGCCCCAGCATTTT.

This clone appeared a few times. The V gene is TRBV6-6, the J gene TRBJ2-5; D gene unclear. The V end lost 6 bases, the J end lost 5 bases, and 7 bases lay between the germline ends. Germline values: CDR1 MNHNY, CDR2 SVGAGI (reference sequence). This CDR3 has 11 residues. The CDR3 coding sequence is TGTGCCAGCAGAATCGGGGAGACCCAGTACTTC. Its protein is CASRIGETQYF.

The J gene is TRBJ2-1, the V gene TRBV19; 9 bases map to TRBD2. Germline CDR1 reads LNHDA; CDR2 reads SQIVND (reference sequence). V dropped 6 bases and J dropped 0; count of bases not matched to a gene: 6. The CDR3 totals 16 residues. The CDR3, as DNA: TGTGCCAGTAGGAGCCGTAGCGGGAGCTCCTACAATGAGCAGTTCTTC. Translation: CASRSRSGSSYNEQFF.

Note on this clone: A far larger clone is a single base away, which makes a read error likely. This chain links TRBV13 with TRBJ1-1, with a tentative D call TRBD1 (5 bases). The CDR3 length is 13 residues. CDR1 is PRHDT and CDR2 is FYEKMQ in the germline V gene (reference sequence). CDR3 sequence (DNA): TGTGCCAGCAGCAAGGGGAAGAACACTGAAGCTTCCTTT. It encodes CASSKGKNTEASF.

The chain uses TRBV5-1 and TRBJ1-4, with D perhaps TRBD1 (6 bases). The CDR3 extends over 14 amino acids. The V end was cut by 4 bases, the J end by 5 bases, with 12 bases between. From germline, CDR1 is SGHRS and CDR2 YFSETQ. The CDR3 spells CASSRGGGNEKLFF. For the CDR3, the DNA is TGCGCCAGCAGCCGGGGAGGGGGAAATGAAAAACTGTTTTTT.

The chain couples TRBV5-1 to TRBJ2-7; tentatively, D is TRBD1 (6 bases). The CDR3 sequence is 14 residues long. Trimming removed 4 bases at V and 2 bases at J, with 13 bases between. Germline V gene sequence: CDR1 SGHRS, CDR2 YFSETQ. This CDR3 reads CASSPLGGTYEQYF. The CDR3 DNA is TGCGCCAGCAGCCCCTTAGGGGGAACCTACGAGCAGTACTTC.

J is TRBJ1-2 and V is TRBV27; possible D gene TRBD1, 5 bases. The CDR3 is made up of 15 amino acids. CDR1 MNHEY and CDR2 SMNVEV come from the germline V gene (reference sequence). Trimming left V 6 bases short and J 8 bases short, with 22 bases between. CDR3 DNA: TGTGCCAGCAGCCTAGGGGACGGAGGGTTGCGGGGCTACACCTTC. Protein: CASSLGDGGLRGYTF.

The V and J genes are TRBV11-2 and TRBJ2-7, with 11 bases fitting TRBD2. Looked up from germline, CDR1 is SGHAT and CDR2 is FQNNGV. The CDR3 extends over 16 amino acids. V shed 5 bases, J shed 1 base, and the junction held 7 bases outside the gene matches. In DNA, the CDR3 is TGTGCCAGCAGCCCCCTAGCGGGGGGCTGGTCCTACGAGCAGTACTTC. This encodes CASSPLAGGWSYEQYF.

The V and J genes are TRBV4-3 and TRBJ1-6, with TRBD1 identical over 7 bases. J was trimmed by 10 bases and V by 3 bases; bases with no gene match: 15. The CDR3 is made up of 17 amino acids. Germline V gene lookup returns CDR1 LGHNA and CDR2 YSLEER. The CDR3 region is CASSHYPGDSSRSPLHF. The CDR3 DNA sequence: TGCGCCAGCAGCCATTACCCCGGGGACAGCTCACGATCACCCCTCCACTTT.

CDR3 amino acids: CASRPRGASGGYTF. The CDR3 nucleotides read TGTGCCAGCCGCCCCCGGGGGGCGTCGGGGGGCTACACCTTC. The rearrangement uses TRBV27 and TRBJ1-2; TRBD1 might be the D (6 bases). CDR1 is MNHEY, CDR2 SMNVEV, per germline (reference sequence). The CDR3 sequence is 14 residues long. Deletions cut 8 bases from V and 8 bases from J, with 21 bases between.